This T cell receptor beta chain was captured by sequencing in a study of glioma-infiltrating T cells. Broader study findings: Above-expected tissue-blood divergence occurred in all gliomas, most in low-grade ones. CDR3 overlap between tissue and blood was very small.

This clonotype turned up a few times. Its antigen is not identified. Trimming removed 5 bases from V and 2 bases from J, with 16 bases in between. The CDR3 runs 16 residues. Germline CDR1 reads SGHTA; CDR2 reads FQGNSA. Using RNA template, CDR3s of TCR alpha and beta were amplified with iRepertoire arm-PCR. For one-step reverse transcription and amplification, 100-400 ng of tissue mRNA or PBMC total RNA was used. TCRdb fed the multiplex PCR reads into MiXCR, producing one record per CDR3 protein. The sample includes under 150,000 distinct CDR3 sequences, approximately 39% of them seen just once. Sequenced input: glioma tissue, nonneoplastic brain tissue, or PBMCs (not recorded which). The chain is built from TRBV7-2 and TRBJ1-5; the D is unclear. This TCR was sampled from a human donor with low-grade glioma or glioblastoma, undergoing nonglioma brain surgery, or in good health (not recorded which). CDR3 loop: CASSHGGWWGNQPQHF. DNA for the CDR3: TGTGCCAGCAGCCACGGTGGCTGGTGGGGCAATCAGCCCCAGCATTTT.